The rows below give T cell receptor beta chains drawn from one sample of a study. MiXCR, run by TCRdb on the 5' RACE reads, gives a single entry per CDR3 protein. This sample yields just over 60,000 distinct CDR3 sequences, of which nearly 30% are seen a single time; roughly 2.5% belongs to the top ten. Sequencing used tumor-infiltrating naive CD4+ T cells sorted from the breast tumor. These receptors all come from a female donor with breast cancer. Each CDR3 is given with its conserved first and last residue. The order of the fields is D gene, V gene, J gene, CDR3 length, clone size, CDR3 DNA, CDR3 protein. D genes are given only for firm matches. A row's size may be missing; if present it is once, few, many or a size class.

>NA|TRBV6-1|TRBJ1-1|14|few
TGTGCCAGCGGGGGGCAATCAATGAACACTGAAGCTTTCTTT
CASGGQSMNTEAFF
>TRBD1|TRBV5-1|TRBJ2-5|14|NA
TGCGCCAGCAGCCAGGACAGGCCCCAAGAGACCCAGTACTTC
CASSQDRPQETQYF
>NA|TRBV12-3/TRBV12-4|TRBJ2-2|12|many
TGTGCCAGTCAAGGTTACACCGGGGAGCTGTTTTTT
CASQGYTGELFF
>NA|TRBV20-1|TRBJ1-2|12|few
TGCAGTGCAGGACAAGGGAGCGATGGCTACACCTTC
CSAGQGSDGYTF
>TRBD2|TRBV20-1|TRBJ2-3|15|few
TGCAGTGCTAGTAGGGCTAGCGGGGCCCCAGATACGCAGTATTTT
CSASRASGAPDTQYF
>TRBD1|TRBV6-2/TRBV6-3|TRBJ2-1|13|NA
TGTGCCAGCAGGCCCCCAGGGGGCGGTGAGCAGTTCTTC
CASRPPGGGEQFF
>NA|TRBV5-1|TRBJ1-1|12|NA
TGCGCCAGCAGCTTGGAACTGGGGGAAGCTTTCTTT
CASSLELGEAFF
>NA|TRBV7-9|TRBJ2-2|19|NA
TGTGCCAGCAGCCTTATCAACCCAAGGGTGCCCTCCCACACCGGGGAGCTGTTTTTT
CASSLINPRVPSHTGELFF
>NA|TRBV6-6|TRBJ2-5|14|few
TGTGCCAGCTCCCCTGGTGACAGACCCGAGACCCAGTACTTC
CASSPGDRPETQYF
>NA|TRBV12-3/TRBV12-4|TRBJ2-7|14|few
TGTGCCAGCAGCCCTGTTAGGGGGGTCTACGAGCAGTACTTC
CASSPVRGVYEQYF
>TRBD2|TRBV15|TRBJ2-5|17|NA
TGTGCCACCAGAACCATGGGGGGAGGGCCCGCCGGCTTGACCCAGTACTTC
CATRTMGGGPAGLTQYF
>NA|TRBV5-1|TRBJ1-2|15|NA
TGCGCCAGCAGCTTGGGTGGGGCATCTAACTATGGCTACACCTTC
CASSLGGASNYGYTF
>NA|TRBV5-1|TRBJ2-1|15|many
TGCGCCAGCAGCCGAGGACAGACGTCGTTCAATGAGCAGTTCTTC
CASSRGQTSFNEQFF
>NA|TRBV2|TRBJ1-5|14|few
TGTGCCAGCAGTGAATACGTACTCAATCAGCCCCAGCATTTT
CASSEYVLNQPQHF
>NA|TRBV2|TRBJ2-5|12|NA
TGTGCCAGCGTGGCAGTTCAAGAGACCCAGTACTTC
CASVAVQETQYF
>TRBD1|TRBV10-3|TRBJ1-3|14|NA
TGTGCCATCAGTGACCCGACAGGGGTAGACACCATATATTTT
CAISDPTGVDTIYF
>TRBD2|TRBV7-2|TRBJ2-5|16|few
TGTGCCAGCAGCTTAGGTAGCGGGGGCCTCCAAGAGACCCAGTACTTC
CASSLGSGGLQETQYF
>TRBD2|TRBV2|TRBJ2-1|14|NA
TGTGCCAGCAGTGACCTAGCGGGGGGCGATGAGCAGTTCTTC
CASSDLAGGDEQFF
>NA|TRBV20-1|TRBJ2-5|12|few
TGCAGTGCTAGCAGATCTCAAGAGACCCAGTACTTC
CSASRSQETQYF
>TRBD1|TRBV5-1|TRBJ1-1|14|NA
TGCGCCAGCAGCGCAAGGACAGGGGACACTGAAGCTTTCTTT
CASSARTGDTEAFF
>TRBD1|TRBV4-2|TRBJ1-5|15|few
TGTGCCAGCAGCCAAGGGACAGGGAGCAATCAGCCCCAGCATTTT
CASSQGTGSNQPQHF
>NA|TRBV4-3|TRBJ1-1|15|few
TGCGCCAGCAGCCAAGAAGGGAGCGGGAACACTGAAGCTTTCTTT
CASSQEGSGNTEAFF
>NA|TRBV5-1|TRBJ2-1|12|few
TGCGCCAGCAGCTCGAGTCGCAATGAGCAGTTCTTC
CASSSSRNEQFF
>NA|TRBV20-1|TRBJ2-3|14|few
TGCAGTGCTAGAGACCCTGCTACCAAAGATACGCAGTATTTT
CSARDPATKDTQYF
>NA|TRBV28|TRBJ2-3|14|few
TGTGCCAGCAGTCAGAGTGGGGGCACAGATACGCAGTATTTT
CASSQSGGTDTQYF
>TRBD2|TRBV7-3|TRBJ2-3|19|few
TGTGCCAGCAGCCCCGGGACTAGCGGGGGGAAGCCTTTAGTTGATACGCAGTATTTT
CASSPGTSGGKPLVDTQYF
>NA|TRBV24-1|TRBJ2-3|14|NA
TGTGCCACCTCGCGGGGACCCGGCACAGATACGCAGTATTTT
CATSRGPGTDTQYF
>TRBD2|TRBV20-1|TRBJ2-7|14|few
TGCAGTGCTAGTATGCCGGGAGGTTCCTACGAGCAGTACTTC
CSASMPGGSYEQYF
>TRBD2|TRBV28|TRBJ2-1|15|NA
TGTGCCAGCAGTTCGTATAGCGGGACACCAAATGAGCAGTTCTTC
CASSSYSGTPNEQFF
>NA|TRBV28|TRBJ2-5|11|NA
TGTGCCACCCGGACAGAAGAGACCCAGTACTTC
CATRTEETQYF
>NA|TRBV5-1|TRBJ1-1|16|NA
TGCGCCAGCAGCTTGGGGGGCAGCCGCATGAACACTGAAGCTTTCTTT
CASSLGGSRMNTEAFF
>NA|TRBV4-1|TRBJ2-7|15|NA
TGCGCCAGCAGCCAAGATCACGGAACCTTCTACGAGCAGTACTTC
CASSQDHGTFYEQYF
>NA|TRBV5-1|TRBJ1-1|13|many
TGCGCCAGCAGCTTAGGGGAAAGGACTGAAGCTTTCTTT
CASSLGERTEAFF
>TRBD2|TRBV12-3/TRBV12-4|TRBJ2-5|13|many
TGTGCCAGCAGACGGACTAGCGGAGAGACCCAGTACTTC
CASRRTSGETQYF
>NA|TRBV24-1|TRBJ2-2|13|few
TGTGCCACCAGTGCCGATCGAACCGGGGAGCTGTTTTTT
CATSADRTGELFF
>NA|TRBV5-1|TRBJ2-7|15|NA
TGCGCCAGCAGCCTTCTGCGACCACCTTCCTACGAGCAGTACTTC
CASSLLRPPSYEQYF
>TRBD2|TRBV20-1|TRBJ2-2|14|NA
TGCAGTGCTCTTAGCGGGGGGGGCACCGGGGAGCTGTTTTTT
CSALSGGGTGELFF
>NA|TRBV6-2/TRBV6-3|TRBJ2-7|16|NA
TGTGCCAGCAAAAAGATCGACCCAGTCTCTCCCTACGAGCAGTGCTTC
CASKKIDPVSPYEQCF
>NA|TRBV12-3/TRBV12-4|TRBJ1-6|15|NA
TGTGCCAGCAGGAGACAGGCGTCGCCTAATTCACCCCTCCACTTT
CASRRQASPNSPLHF
>NA|TRBV7-2|TRBJ1-5|12|few
TGTGCCAGCAGCTCCTCAGGTCAGCCCCAGCATTTT
CASSSSGQPQHF
>TRBD2|TRBV4-1|TRBJ2-5|15|many
TGCGCCAGCAGCCTAGCGGGGGGGATCCAAGAGACCCAGTACTTC
CASSLAGGIQETQYF